The next 29 T cell receptor beta chains were all read from a single sample in a study of T cell responses to AZD1222 COVID-19 vaccine. The assay was immunoSEQ multiplex PCR, and TCRdb's table has in-frame clones only and misses some. Among 150,000 or so clones listed, roughly 90% were seen once. Here the sequenced sample was peripheral blood, taken 28 days after the second AZD1222 dose. Receptors originate from an adult who received the AZD1222 COVID-19 vaccine.

CDR3 nucleotides: TGTGCCAGCAGTTACGGGACCTTAACGGCTGGGGAGACCCAGTACTTC. Translation gives CASSYGTLTAGETQYF. This chain connects TRBV6-2 or TRBV6-3 to TRBJ2-5; tentatively, D is TRBD1 or TRBD2 (5 bases each). This CDR3 is built from 16 residues. V gave up 2 bases and J gave up 5 bases, with 18 bases separating them. Germline V gene lookup returns CDR1 MNHEY and CDR2 SVGEGT.

The rearrangement joins TRBV5-1 to TRBJ1-2; D call uncertain. Germline V lookup: CDR1 SGHRS, CDR2 YFSETQ. V gave up 2 bases and J gave up 1 base, with 3 bases separating them. The CDR3 runs to 12 residues. The CDR3 DNA reads TGCGCCAGCAGCTTCCTTAACTATGGCTACACCTTC. Translated, it gives CASSFLNYGYTF.

The count of this clone is one. The V and J genes are TRBV28 and TRBJ2-1; unclear D gene. Trimming removed 2 bases at V and 12 bases at J, with 14 bases between. The CDR3 is 13 residues long. Germline CDR1 is MDHEN and CDR2 is SYDVKM. CDR3 loop: CASSLRLPGRQFF. The CDR3 DNA is TGTGCCAGCAGTTTAAGGTTGCCCGGGCGGCAGTTCTTC.

The chain employs TRBV4-3 and TRBJ1-6, with 7 bases aligning to TRBD1. The CDR3 loop spans 14 amino acids. Germline loops: CDR1 LGHNA, CDR2 YSLEER. V lost 0 bases to trimming and J lost 9 bases; unmatched junction nucleotides: 2. The CDR3, as DNA: TGCGCCAGCAGCCAAGACCACAGGGGTTCACCCCTCCACTTT. This gives the protein CASSQDHRGSPLHF.

CDR3 protein: CAISESKYGGNTEAFF. The CDR3 region has the DNA TGTGCCATCAGTGAGTCGAAGTATGGGGGGAACACTGAAGCTTTCTTT. The chain combines TRBV10-3 with TRBJ1-1; D is perhaps TRBD1 (5 bases). The CDR3 loop spans 16 amino acids. Trimming left V 0 bases short and J 1 base short, with 12 bases between. Germline CDR1 ENHRY, CDR2 SYGVKD.

V and J are TRBV5-5 and TRBJ1-5; weak D call: TRBD1 (5 bases). CDR1 and CDR2 from the germline V gene are SGHKS and YYEKEE (reference sequence). Trimming stripped 7 bases from V and 3 bases from J, with 17 bases between. The CDR3 spans 15 residues. CDR3 region: CASGPRGDFNQPQHF. The CDR3 DNA is TGTGCCAGCGGTCCGCGGGGGGATTTCAATCAGCCCCAGCATTTT. Drawing the rest from reference TRBV5-5 and TRBJ1-5, the complete variable domain is DAGVTQSPTHLIKTRGQQVTLRCSPISGHKSVSWYQQVLGQGPQFIFQYYEKEERGRGNFPDRFSARQFPNYSSELNVNALLLGDSALYLCASGPRGDFNQPQHFGDGTRLSIL.

The rearrangement links TRBV19 to TRBJ2-1; D remains ambiguous. The CDR3 length is 14 residues. Germline V lookup: CDR1 LNHDA, CDR2 SQIVND (reference sequence). V was cut by 4 bases and J by 2 bases, with 9 bases left in between. Here the CDR3 reads CASSTMGTYNEQFF. The CDR3 DNA is TGTGCCAGTAGTACCATGGGCACCTACAATGAGCAGTTCTTC.

The rearrangement joins TRBV16 to TRBJ1-2, with D hard to call. The germline V and J ends were trimmed by 5 bases and 7 bases, with 14 bases remaining between them. The CDR3 has 13 residues. CDR1 is KGHSY and CDR2 is FQNENV in the germline V gene. CDR3 region: CASSDKGAGGYTF. The DNA for the CDR3 is TGTGCCAGCAGCGATAAGGGAGCTGGTGGCTACACCTTC.

The V call is TRBV7-7, the J call TRBJ1-4; 9 bases fit TRBD1. Germline-derived CDR1 and CDR2 are SSHAT and FNYEAQ (reference sequence). This CDR3 has 16 amino acids. Losses at the gene ends were 5 bases for V and 7 bases for J; bases not matched to a gene: 11. For the CDR3, the DNA is TGTGCCAGCAGCCCCACCCCCGGGACAGGGCTTGAAAAACTGTTTTTT. Residues: CASSPTPGTGLEKLFF. The whole variable domain, remainder taken from reference TRBV7-7 and TRBJ1-4, is GAGVSQSPRYKVTKRGQDVTLRCDPISSHATLYWYQQALGQGPEFLTYFNYEAQPDKSGLPSDRFSAERPEGSISTLTIQRTEQRDSAMYRCASSPTPGTGLEKLFFGSGTQLSVL.

J is TRBJ1-1 and V is TRBV20-1; D gene ambiguous. The CDR3 contains 11 residues. The germline gives CDR1 DFQATT, CDR2 SNEGSKA (reference sequence). Trimming pared 0 bases from V and 10 bases from J, leaving 9 bases between. The CDR3 DNA reads TGCAGTGCTAGAGACTCGGGTAGAGCTTTCTTT. It yields the protein CSARDSGRAFF.

The gene calls are TRBV15 and TRBJ1-2, with a weak D call TRBD1 (6 bases). The ends were cut back, 0 bases at V and 7 bases at J, with 15 bases in the middle. The CDR3 extends over 15 amino acids. The germline V gene encodes CDR1 LNHNV and CDR2 YYDKDF (reference sequence). The CDR3 region has the DNA TGTGCCACCAGCAGAGATCTTGGACAGAGTGGTGGCTACACCTTC. Protein product: CATSRDLGQSGGYTF.

The chain uses TRBV5-1 and TRBJ1-2, with a weak D call TRBD1 (6 bases). CDR1 is SGHRS and CDR2 is YFSETQ in the germline V gene. V lost 0 bases and J lost 4, with 10 bases in between. CDR3 length: 14 residues. The CDR3 here is CASSLGQATYGYTF. DNA for the CDR3: TGCGCCAGCAGCTTGGGACAGGCCACCTATGGCTACACCTTC.

In its sample, this clone was seen once. The genes are TRBV15 and TRBJ2-1; 7 bases are a match to TRBD2. V shed 5 bases, J shed 6 bases, and the junction held 13 bases outside the gene matches. The CDR3 contains 16 residues. The germline V gene encodes CDR1 LNHNV and CDR2 YYDKDF (reference sequence). In DNA, the CDR3 is TGTGCCACCAGCCTAGGTACCGCGGGAGTGGGCAATGAGCAGTTCTTC. It yields the protein CATSLGTAGVGNEQFF.

The V gene is TRBV29-1, the J gene TRBJ2-7; D might be TRBD2 (6 bases). V lost 0 bases and J lost 6, with 6 bases in between. Germline CDR1 SQVTM, CDR2 ANQGSEA. CDR3 length: 11 residues. The CDR3 coding sequence is TGCAGCGTTGAAGAGCGGGGCGAGCAGTACTTC. It encodes CSVEERGEQYF.

The chain combines TRBV9 with TRBJ1-2, with 8 bases that match TRBD1. The germline CDR1 and CDR2 sequences are SGDLS and YYNGEE. V shed 7 bases and J 3 bases; nucleotides not matched to a gene: 8. The CDR3 has 14 amino acids. Written as DNA, the CDR3 is TGTGCCAGCCACGGACAGGGAGCGGACTATGGCTACACCTTC. It is translated as CASHGQGADYGYTF.

The V and J genes are TRBV28 and TRBJ1-5; 9 nucleotides match TRBD1. Germline CDR1 MDHEN, CDR2 SYDVKM. V was pared by 3 bases and J by 7 bases, with 13 bases of the junction left unmatched. CDR3 length equals 17 residues. CDR3 region: CASSLLGQGPSEQPQHF. DNA of the CDR3: TGTGCCAGCAGTTTGTTAGGACAGGGGCCCTCGGAGCAGCCCCAGCATTTT. Variable domain in full (rest from reference TRBV28 and TRBJ1-5): DVKVTQSSRYLVKRTGEKVFLECVQDMDHENMFWYRQDPGLGLRLIYFSYDVKMKEKGDIPEGYSVSREKKERFSLILESASTNQTSMYLCASSLLGQGPSEQPQHFGDGTRLSIL.

The chain couples TRBV29-1 to TRBJ1-2; D is ambiguous. V was shortened by 4 bases and J by 4 bases, with 13 bases between the two germline ends. Germline V gene sequence: CDR1 SQVTM, CDR2 ANQGSEA. The CDR3 runs to 13 residues. The CDR3 DNA sequence: TGCAGCGTTGCCAACGGGTTGATCTATGGCTACACCTTC. Encoded protein: CSVANGLIYGYTF.

This rearrangement joins TRBV27 to TRBJ2-5, with D possibly being TRBD2 (5 bases). V lost 3 bases to trimming and J lost 5 bases, with 13 bases between them. Germline lookup yields CDR1 MNHEY and CDR2 SMNVEV (reference sequence). The CDR3 loop spans 14 amino acids. The CDR3: CASSFFGVQETQYF. The CDR3 DNA reads as TGTGCCAGCAGTTTCTTCGGGGTCCAGGAGACCCAGTACTTC.

The chain carries TRBV2 and TRBJ1-4; D uncertain. The length of the CDR3 is 13 residues. The V gene's germline CDR1 is SNHLY and CDR2 FYNNEI. V shed 6 bases and J shed 5 bases, with 10 bases lying between them. CDR3 in DNA: TGTGCCAGCAGCATGAGGAGGAATGAAAAACTGTTTTTT. This encodes CASSMRRNEKLFF.

The V gene is TRBV19, the J gene TRBJ2-4; 9 bases map to TRBD2. The CDR3 totals 13 residues. Trimming took 11 bases from V and 5 from J; bases not matched to a gene: 7. The germline V gene has CDR1 LNHDA and CDR2 SQIVND (reference sequence). CDR3 sequence: CACRGRAENIQYF. In DNA form, the CDR3 reads TGTGCCTGTCGCGGGAGGGCAGAAAACATTCAGTACTTC.

The V gene is TRBV30, the J gene TRBJ1-4; 7 bases fit TRBD1. This CDR3 is 14 amino acids long. V lost 8 bases to trimming and J lost 8 bases; unmatched junction nucleotides: 14. From germline, CDR1 is GTSNPN and CDR2 SVGIG (reference sequence). DNA of the CDR3: TGTGCCGCCGACCGGGGACAGCCTTCGGAAAAACTGTTTTTT. Protein product: CAADRGQPSEKLFF.

V and J are TRBV19 and TRBJ1-2; TRBD1 agrees at 8 bases. CDR3 size: 12 residues. Germline V lookup: CDR1 LNHDA, CDR2 SQIVND (reference sequence). V shed 6 bases and J 5 bases; nucleotides not matched to a gene: 2. CDR3 bases: TGTGCCAGTAGAGACAGGGGATATGGCTACACCTTC. As protein: CASRDRGYGYTF.

The chain links TRBV19 to TRBJ1-5, with D maybe TRBD1 (5 bases). The CDR3 runs 13 residues. CDR1 and CDR2 (germline): LNHDA, SQIVND (reference sequence). Trimming pared 3 bases from V and 7 bases from J, leaving 10 bases between. The DNA of the CDR3 is TGTGCCAGTAGTATGAGGGGAATCCAGCCCCAGCATTTT. Protein sequence: CASSMRGIQPQHF.

V and J are TRBV19 and TRBJ2-2, with unresolved D. This CDR3 has 14 residues. The germline V gene has CDR1 LNHDA and CDR2 SQIVND (reference sequence). The V and J ends lost 3 bases and 1 base respectively, with 6 bases between them. The chain's CDR3 is CASSILENTGELFF. CDR3 nucleotides: TGTGCCAGTAGTATCTTGGAGAACACCGGGGAGCTGTTTTTT. The full variable domain, rest sourced from reference TRBV19 and TRBJ2-2, is DGGITQSPKYLFRKEGQNVTLSCEQNLNHDAMYWYRQDPGQGLRLIYYSQIVNDFQKGDIAEGYSVSREKKESFPLTVTSAQKNPTAFYLCASSILENTGELFFGEGSRLTVL.

The V and J genes are TRBV21-1 and TRBJ1-5. TRBV21-1 is annotated as a pseudogene. The CDR3 runs 16 residues. The CDR3 reads CASRPGWWQCNQPQHF. CDR3 DNA: TGTGCCAGCAGGCCCGGGTGGTGGCAGTGCAATCAGCCCCAGCATTTT.

The chain couples TRBV20-1 to TRBJ2-7; D uncertain. The CDR3 runs to 12 residues. CDR1 DFQATT and CDR2 SNEGSKA come from the germline V gene (reference sequence). V lost 3 bases, J lost 6 bases, and 12 bases lay in between. The CDR3 spells CSASQGPVEQYF. The CDR3 DNA sequence: TGCAGTGCTAGTCAAGGACCGGTCGAGCAGTACTTC.

This chain connects TRBV9 to TRBJ1-5; the D is unclear. Germline CDR1 SGDLS, CDR2 YYNGEE. The CDR3 is 13 residues long. Between the trimmed V and J ends, which lost 4 bases and 7 bases, there was a span of 12 bases. In DNA form, the CDR3 reads TGTGCCAGCAGCCCCGGTCTGGGGCAGCCCCAGCATTTT. Protein sequence: CASSPGLGQPQHF.

This clone was found once. The rearrangement uses TRBV28 and TRBJ1-1; 8 positions match TRBD1. The CDR3 loop spans 16 amino acids. The germline V gene has CDR1 MDHEN and CDR2 SYDVKM. V dropped 5 bases and J dropped 0; count of bases not matched to a gene: 8. The CDR3 loop reads CASSAEMTGVNTEAFF. In DNA form, the CDR3 reads TGTGCCAGCAGTGCGGAAATGACAGGGGTGAACACTGAAGCTTTCTTT.

V and J are TRBV29-1 and TRBJ1-4; tentatively, D is TRBD1 (5 bases). The germline V gene encodes CDR1 SQVTM and CDR2 ANQGSEA. This CDR3 comprises 11 residues. The V and J ends lost 4 bases and 10 bases respectively, with 10 bases between them. The chain's CDR3 is CSVGLGGKLFF. CDR3 DNA sequence: TGCAGCGTTGGCCTGGGGGGAAAACTGTTTTTT.